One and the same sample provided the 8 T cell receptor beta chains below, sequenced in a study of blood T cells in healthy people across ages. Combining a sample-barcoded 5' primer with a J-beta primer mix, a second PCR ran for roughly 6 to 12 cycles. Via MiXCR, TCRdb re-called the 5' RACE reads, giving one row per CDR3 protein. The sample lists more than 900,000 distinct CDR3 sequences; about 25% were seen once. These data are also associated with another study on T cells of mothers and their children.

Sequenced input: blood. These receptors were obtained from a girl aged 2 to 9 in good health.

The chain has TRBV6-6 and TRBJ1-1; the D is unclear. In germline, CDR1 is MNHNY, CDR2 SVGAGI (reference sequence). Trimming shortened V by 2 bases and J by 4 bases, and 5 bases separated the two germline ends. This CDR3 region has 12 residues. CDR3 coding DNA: TGTGCCAGCAGTTACGGACCCACTGAAGCTTTCTTT. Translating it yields CASSYGPTEAFF.

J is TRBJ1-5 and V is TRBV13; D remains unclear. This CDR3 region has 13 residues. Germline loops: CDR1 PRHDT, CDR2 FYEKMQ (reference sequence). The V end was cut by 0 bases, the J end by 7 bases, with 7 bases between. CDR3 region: CASSLGSEQPQHF. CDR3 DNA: TGTGCCAGCAGCTTAGGGTCGGAACAGCCCCAGCATTTT.

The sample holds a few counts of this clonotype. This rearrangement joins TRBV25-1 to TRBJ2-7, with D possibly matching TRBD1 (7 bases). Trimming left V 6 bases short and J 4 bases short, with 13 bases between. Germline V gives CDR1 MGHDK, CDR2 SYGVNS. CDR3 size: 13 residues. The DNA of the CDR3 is TGTGCCAGCAGGTTGACAGGGAGGTACGAGCAGTACTTC. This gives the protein CASRLTGRYEQYF.

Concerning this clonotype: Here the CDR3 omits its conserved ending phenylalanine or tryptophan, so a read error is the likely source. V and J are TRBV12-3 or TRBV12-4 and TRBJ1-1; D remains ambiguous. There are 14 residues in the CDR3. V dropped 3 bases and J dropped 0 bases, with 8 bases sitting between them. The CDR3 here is CASSFSGLNTEAFL. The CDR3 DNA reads TGTGCCAGCAGTTTTTCGGGCCTGAACACTGAAGCTTTCCTT.

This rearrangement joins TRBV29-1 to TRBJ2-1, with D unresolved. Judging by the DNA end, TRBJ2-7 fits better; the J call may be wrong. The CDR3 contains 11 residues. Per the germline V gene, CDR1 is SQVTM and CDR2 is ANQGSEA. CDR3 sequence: CSVRRNYEQYF. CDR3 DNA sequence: TGCAGCGTTCGAAGGAACTACGAGCAGTACTTC.

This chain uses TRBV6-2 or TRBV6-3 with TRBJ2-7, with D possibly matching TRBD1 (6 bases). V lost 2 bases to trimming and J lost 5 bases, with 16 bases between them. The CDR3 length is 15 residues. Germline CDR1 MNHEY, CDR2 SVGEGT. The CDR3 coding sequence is TGTGCCAGCAGTTACGGGGGCGCTCCGTCGGACGAGCAGTACTTC. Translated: CASSYGGAPSDEQYF.

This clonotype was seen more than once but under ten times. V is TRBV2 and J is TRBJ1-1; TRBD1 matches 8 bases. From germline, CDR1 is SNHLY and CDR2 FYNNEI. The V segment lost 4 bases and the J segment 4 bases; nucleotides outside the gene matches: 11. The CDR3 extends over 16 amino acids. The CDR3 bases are TGTGCCAGCAGTGCAGAATGGGCAGGGGGCGGCACTGAAGCTTTCTTT. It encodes CASSAEWAGGGTEAFF.

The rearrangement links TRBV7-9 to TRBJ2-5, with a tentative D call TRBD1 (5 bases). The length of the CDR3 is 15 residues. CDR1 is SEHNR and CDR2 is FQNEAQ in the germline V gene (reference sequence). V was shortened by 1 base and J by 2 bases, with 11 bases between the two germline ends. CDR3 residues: CASSLVVQVQETQYF. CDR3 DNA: TGTGCCAGCAGCTTAGTAGTACAGGTACAAGAGACCCAGTACTTC.